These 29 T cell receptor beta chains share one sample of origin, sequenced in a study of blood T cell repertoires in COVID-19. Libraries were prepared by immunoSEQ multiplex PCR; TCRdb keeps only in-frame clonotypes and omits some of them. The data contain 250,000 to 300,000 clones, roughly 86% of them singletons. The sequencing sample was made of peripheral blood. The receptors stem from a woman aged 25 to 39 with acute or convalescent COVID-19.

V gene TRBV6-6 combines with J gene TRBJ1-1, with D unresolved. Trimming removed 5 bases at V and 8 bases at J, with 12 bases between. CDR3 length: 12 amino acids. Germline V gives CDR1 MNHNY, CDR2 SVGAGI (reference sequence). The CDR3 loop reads CASSPPVGEAFF. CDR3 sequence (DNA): TGTGCCAGCAGTCCCCCCGTTGGCGAAGCTTTCTTT.

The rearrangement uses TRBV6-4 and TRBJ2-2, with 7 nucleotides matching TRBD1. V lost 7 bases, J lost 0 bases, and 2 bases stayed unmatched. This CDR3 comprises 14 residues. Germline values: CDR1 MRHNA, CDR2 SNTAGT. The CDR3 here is CASKGTANTGELFF. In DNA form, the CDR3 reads TGTGCCAGCAAGGGGACAGCGAACACCGGGGAGCTGTTTTTT.

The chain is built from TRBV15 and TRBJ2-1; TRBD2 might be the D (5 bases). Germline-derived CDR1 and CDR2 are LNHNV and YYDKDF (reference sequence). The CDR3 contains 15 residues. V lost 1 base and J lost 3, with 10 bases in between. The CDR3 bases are TGTGCCACCAGCAGAGGATCCACTAGCTACAATGAGCAGTTCTTC. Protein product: CATSRGSTSYNEQFF.

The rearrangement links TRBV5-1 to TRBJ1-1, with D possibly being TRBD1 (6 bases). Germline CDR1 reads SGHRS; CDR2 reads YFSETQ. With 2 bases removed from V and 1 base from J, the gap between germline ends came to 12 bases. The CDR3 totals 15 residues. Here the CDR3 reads CASSLLTGGNTEAFF. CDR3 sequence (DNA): TGCGCCAGCAGCTTATTGACAGGAGGGAACACTGAAGCTTTCTTT.

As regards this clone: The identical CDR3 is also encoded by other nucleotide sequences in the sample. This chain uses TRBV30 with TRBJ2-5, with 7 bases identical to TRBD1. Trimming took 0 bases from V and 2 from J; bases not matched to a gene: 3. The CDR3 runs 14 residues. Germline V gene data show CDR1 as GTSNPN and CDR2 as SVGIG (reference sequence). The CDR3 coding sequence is TGTGCCTGGAGTGTCGGGACAGTTCAAGAGACCCAGTACTTC. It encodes CAWSVGTVQETQYF. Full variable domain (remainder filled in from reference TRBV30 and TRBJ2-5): SQTIHQWPATLVQPVGSPLSLECTVEGTSNPNLYWYRQAAGRGLQLLFYSVGIGQISSEVPQNLSASRPQDRQFILSSKKLLLSDSGFYLCAWSVGTVQETQYFGPGTRLLVL.

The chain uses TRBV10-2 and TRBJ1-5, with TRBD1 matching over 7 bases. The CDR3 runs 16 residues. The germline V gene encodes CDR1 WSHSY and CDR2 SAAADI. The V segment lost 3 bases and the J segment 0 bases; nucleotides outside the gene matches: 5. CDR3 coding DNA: TGCGCCAGCAGTGAAAGGCCAGGGGGTAGCAATCAGCCCCAGCATTTT. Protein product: CASSERPGGSNQPQHF.

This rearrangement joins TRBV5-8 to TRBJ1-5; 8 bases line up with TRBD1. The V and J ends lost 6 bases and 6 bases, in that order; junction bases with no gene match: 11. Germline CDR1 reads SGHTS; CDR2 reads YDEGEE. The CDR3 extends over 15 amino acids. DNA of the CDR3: TGTGCCAGCAACCTGCGGACAGGGTCTGGTCAGCCCCAGCATTTT. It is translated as CASNLRTGSGQPQHF.

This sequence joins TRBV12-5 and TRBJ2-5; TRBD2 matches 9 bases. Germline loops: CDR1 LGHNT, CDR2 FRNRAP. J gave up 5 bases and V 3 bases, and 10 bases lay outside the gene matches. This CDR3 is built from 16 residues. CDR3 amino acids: CASGLGTSLGQETQYF. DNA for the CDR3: TGTGCTAGTGGTTTAGGGACTAGCCTGGGCCAGGAGACCCAGTACTTC.

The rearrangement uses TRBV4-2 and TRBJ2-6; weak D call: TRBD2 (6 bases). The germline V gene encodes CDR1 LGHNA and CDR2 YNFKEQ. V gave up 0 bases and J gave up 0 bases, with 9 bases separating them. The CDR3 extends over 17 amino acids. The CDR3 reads CASSQEAGSSGANVLTF. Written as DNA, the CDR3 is TGTGCCAGCAGCCAAGAAGCGGGCAGCTCTGGGGCCAACGTCCTGACTTTC.

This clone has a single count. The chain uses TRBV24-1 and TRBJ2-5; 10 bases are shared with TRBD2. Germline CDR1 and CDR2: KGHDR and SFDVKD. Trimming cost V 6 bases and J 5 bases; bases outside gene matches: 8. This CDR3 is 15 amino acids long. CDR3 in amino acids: CATSPGTSVGETQYF. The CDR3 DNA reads TGTGCCACCAGTCCCGGGACTAGCGTTGGGGAGACCCAGTACTTC.

For the CDR3, the DNA is TGTGCCAGCAGCTTACTTCACGGGAGGGCCCTCAATGAGCAGTTCTTC. This translates into CASSLLHGRALNEQFF. The chain links TRBV7-2 to TRBJ2-1; 8 bases are a match to TRBD2. The CDR3 runs to 16 residues. V lost 2 bases and J lost 6; bases outside the gene matches: 9. Per the germline V gene, CDR1 is SGHTA and CDR2 is FQGNSA.

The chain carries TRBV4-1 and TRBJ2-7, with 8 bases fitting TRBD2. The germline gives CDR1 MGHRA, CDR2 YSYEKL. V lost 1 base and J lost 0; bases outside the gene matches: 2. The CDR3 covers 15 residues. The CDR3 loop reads CASSQVSGSSYEQYF. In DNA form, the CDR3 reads TGCGCCAGCAGCCAAGTAAGCGGGAGCTCCTACGAGCAGTACTTC.

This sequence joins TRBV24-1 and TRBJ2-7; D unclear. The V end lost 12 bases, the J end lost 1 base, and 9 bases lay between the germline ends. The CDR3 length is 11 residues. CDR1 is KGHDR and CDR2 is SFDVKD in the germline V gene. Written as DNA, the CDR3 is TGTGCCCCGCCCACTTCCTACGAGCAGTACTTC. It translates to CAPPTSYEQYF.

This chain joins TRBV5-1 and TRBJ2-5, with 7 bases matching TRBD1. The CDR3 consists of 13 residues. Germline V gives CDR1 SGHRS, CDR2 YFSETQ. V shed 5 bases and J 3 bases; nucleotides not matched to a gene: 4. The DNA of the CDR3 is TGCGCCAGCAGTTCCGGGACAGAAGAGACCCAGTACTTC. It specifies CASSSGTEETQYF. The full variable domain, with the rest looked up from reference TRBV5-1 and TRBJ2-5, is KAGVTQTPRYLIKTRGQQVTLSCSPISGHRSVSWYQQTPGQGLQFLFEYFSETQRNKGNFPGRFSGRQFSNSRSEMNVSTLELGDSALYLCASSSGTEETQYFGPGTRLLVL.

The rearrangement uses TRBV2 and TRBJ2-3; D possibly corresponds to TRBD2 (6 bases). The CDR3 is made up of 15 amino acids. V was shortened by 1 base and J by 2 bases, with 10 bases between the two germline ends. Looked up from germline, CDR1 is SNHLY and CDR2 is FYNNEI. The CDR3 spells CASSEEAGITDTQYF. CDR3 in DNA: TGTGCCAGCAGTGAAGAGGCGGGGATCACAGATACGCAGTATTTT.

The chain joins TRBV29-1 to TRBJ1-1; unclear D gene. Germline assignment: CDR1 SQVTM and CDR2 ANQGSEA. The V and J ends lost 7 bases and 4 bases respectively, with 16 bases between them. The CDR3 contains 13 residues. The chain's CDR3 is CSAPSGVGTEAFF. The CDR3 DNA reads TGCAGCGCTCCGTCCGGGGTGGGCACTGAAGCTTTCTTT. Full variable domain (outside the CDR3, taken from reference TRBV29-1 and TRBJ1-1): SAVISQKPSRDICQRGTSLTIQCQVDSQVTMMFWYRQQPGQSLTLIATANQGSEATYESGFVIDKFPISRPNLTFSTLTVSNMSPEDSSIYLCSAPSGVGTEAFFGQGTRLTVV.

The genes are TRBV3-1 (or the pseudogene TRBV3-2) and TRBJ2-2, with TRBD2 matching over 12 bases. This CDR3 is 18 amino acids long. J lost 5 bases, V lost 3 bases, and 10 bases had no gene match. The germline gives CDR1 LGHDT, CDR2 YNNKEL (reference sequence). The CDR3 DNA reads TGTGCCAGCAGCCAGTTTCTAGCGGGAGGGCCGGGTACCGGGGAGCTGTTTTTT. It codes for CASSQFLAGGPGTGELFF.

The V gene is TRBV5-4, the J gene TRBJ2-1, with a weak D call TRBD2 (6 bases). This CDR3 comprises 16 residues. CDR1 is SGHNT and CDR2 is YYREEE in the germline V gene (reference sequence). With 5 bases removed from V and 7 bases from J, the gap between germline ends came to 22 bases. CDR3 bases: TGTGCCAGCAGTTCTCCGGTGAAGGGACTTTTTAATGAGCAGTTCTTC. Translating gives CASSSPVKGLFNEQFF.

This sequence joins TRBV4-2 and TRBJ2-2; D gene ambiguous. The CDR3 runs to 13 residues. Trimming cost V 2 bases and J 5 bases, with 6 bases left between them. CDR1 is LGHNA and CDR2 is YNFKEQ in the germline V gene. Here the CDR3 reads CASSQTETGELFF. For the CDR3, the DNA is TGTGCCAGCAGCCAAACCGAGACCGGGGAGCTGTTTTTT.

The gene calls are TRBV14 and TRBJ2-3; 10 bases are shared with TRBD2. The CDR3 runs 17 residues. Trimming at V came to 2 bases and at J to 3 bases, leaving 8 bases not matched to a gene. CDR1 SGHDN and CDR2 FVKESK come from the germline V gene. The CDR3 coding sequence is TGTGCCAGCAGCCAAAGGCTAGCGGGAGTCGGTACAGATACGCAGTATTTT. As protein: CASSQRLAGVGTDTQYF.

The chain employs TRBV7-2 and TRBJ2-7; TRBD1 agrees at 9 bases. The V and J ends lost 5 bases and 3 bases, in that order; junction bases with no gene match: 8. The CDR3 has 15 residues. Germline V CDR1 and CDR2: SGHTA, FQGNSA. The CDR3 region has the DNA TGTGCCAGCAGCCAATGGGGACAGGGAAACTACGAGCAGTACTTC. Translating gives CASSQWGQGNYEQYF.

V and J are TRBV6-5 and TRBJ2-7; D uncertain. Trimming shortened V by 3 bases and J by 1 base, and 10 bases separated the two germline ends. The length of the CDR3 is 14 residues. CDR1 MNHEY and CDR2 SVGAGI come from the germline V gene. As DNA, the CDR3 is TGTGCCAGCAGTTATAGAGGAGTTTCCTACGAGCAGTACTTC. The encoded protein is CASSYRGVSYEQYF.

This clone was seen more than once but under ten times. CDR3 bases: TGTGCCAGCAGCTTAGTCTCCCCACCCCGGTTTTCCACTGAAGCTTTCTTT. Protein sequence: CASSLVSPPRFSTEAFF. The gene calls are TRBV7-2 and TRBJ1-1; D unresolved. The germline V and J ends were trimmed by 1 base and 4 bases, with 19 bases remaining between them. The CDR3 loop spans 17 amino acids. Looked up from germline, CDR1 is SGHTA and CDR2 is FQGNSA.

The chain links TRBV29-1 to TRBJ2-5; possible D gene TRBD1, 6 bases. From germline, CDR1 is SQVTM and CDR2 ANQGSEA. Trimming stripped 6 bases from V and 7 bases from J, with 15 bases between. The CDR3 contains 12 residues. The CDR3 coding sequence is TGCAGCGTCGGACAGTCGAGAGGGACCCAGTACTTC. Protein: CSVGQSRGTQYF. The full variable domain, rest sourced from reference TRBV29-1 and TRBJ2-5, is SAVISQKPSRDICQRGTSLTIQCQVDSQVTMMFWYRQQPGQSLTLIATANQGSEATYESGFVIDKFPISRPNLTFSTLTVSNMSPEDSSIYLCSVGQSRGTQYFGPGTRLLVL.

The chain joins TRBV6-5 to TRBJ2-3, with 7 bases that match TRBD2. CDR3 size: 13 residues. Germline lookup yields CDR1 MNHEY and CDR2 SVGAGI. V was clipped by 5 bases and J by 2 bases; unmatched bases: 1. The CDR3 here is CASSLADTDTQYF. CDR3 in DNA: TGTGCCAGCAGTCTAGCGGACACAGATACGCAGTATTTT.

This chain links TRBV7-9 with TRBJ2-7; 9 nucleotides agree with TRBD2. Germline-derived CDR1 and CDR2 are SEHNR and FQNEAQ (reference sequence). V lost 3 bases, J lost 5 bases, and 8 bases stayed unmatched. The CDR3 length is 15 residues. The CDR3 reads CASSFGLAGTHEQYF. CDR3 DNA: TGTGCCAGCAGCTTCGGGCTAGCGGGAACCCACGAGCAGTACTTC.

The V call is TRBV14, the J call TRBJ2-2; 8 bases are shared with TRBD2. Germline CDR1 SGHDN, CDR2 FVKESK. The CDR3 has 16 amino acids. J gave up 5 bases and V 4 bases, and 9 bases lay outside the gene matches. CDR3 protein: CASSLFREGRTGELFF. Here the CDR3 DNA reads TGTGCCAGCAGCCTCTTTCGGGAGGGCCGGACCGGGGAGCTGTTTTTT.

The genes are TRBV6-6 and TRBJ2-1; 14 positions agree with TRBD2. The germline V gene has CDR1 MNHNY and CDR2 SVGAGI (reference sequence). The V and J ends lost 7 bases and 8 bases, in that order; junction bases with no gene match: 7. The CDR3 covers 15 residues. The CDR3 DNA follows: TGTGCCAGCATTATGGGACTAGCGGGAGCATATGAGCAGTTCTTC. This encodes CASIMGLAGAYEQFF.

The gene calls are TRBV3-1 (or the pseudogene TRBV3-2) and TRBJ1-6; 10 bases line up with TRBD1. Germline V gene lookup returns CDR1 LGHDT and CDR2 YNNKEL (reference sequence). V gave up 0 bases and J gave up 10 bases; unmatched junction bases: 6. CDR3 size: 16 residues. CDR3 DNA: TGTGCCAGCAGCCAAGATAAGGGACAGGGGAAATCACCCCTCCACTTT. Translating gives CASSQDKGQGKSPLHF.